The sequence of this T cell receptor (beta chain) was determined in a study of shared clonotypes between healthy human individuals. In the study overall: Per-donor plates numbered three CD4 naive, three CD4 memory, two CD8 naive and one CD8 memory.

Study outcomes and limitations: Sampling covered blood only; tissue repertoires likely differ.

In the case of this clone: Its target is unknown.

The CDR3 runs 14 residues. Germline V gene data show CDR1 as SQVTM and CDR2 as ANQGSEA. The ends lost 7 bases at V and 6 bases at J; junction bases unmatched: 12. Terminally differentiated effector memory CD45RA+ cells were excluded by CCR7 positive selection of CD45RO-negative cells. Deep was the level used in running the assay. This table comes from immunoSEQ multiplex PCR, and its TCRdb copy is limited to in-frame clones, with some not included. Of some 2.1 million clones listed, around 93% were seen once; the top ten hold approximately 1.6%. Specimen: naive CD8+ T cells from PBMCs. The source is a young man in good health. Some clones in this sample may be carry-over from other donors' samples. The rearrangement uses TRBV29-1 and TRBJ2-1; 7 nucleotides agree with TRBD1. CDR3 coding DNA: TGCAGCGCTCCCCGACAGGGAAGCGCCAATGAGCAGTTCTTC. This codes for CSAPRQGSANEQFF.